This T cell receptor (beta chain) was retrieved from a study of cytomegalovirus exposure and HLA in healthy donors. General study findings and limits: According to a subsequent analysis, TCR clusters identified in the first cohort showed a tendency to co-occur across the 100 to 150 validation repertoires.

A note on this clone: Its antigen is undetermined.

Sequencing was performed with immunoSEQ multiplex PCR; in TCRdb, only in-frame clones are kept and a portion is missing. Here the sample spans just over 20,000 clones, around 97% being singletons. Germline CDR1 and CDR2: SGHVS and FQNEAQ. CDR3 length: 14 residues. V lost 2 bases to trimming and J lost 11 bases; unmatched junction nucleotides: 10. The sequence came from a man aged 25 to 40 in good health and CMV-seropositive. Sequenced: PBMCs. The V gene is TRBV7-8, the J gene TRBJ1-2; 8 bases map to TRBD1. The CDR3 protein is CASSLRQGPQGYTF. The CDR3, as DNA: TGTGCCAGCAGCTTAAGACAGGGGCCACAAGGATACACCTTC.